This T cell receptor beta chain was sequenced for a study of spatial heterogeneity in lung cancer. TCRdb reprocessed the 5' RACE reads via MiXCR and lists one record per CDR3 protein. The table has 15,000 or so distinct CDR3 sequences, 5% to 7.5% seen once. Germline assignment: CDR1 KGHDR and CDR2 SFDVKD. The CDR3 contains 13 residues. The trim removed 7 bases at V and 3 bases at J, leaving 4 bases unmatched. This clonotype was observed many times. The time point: blood at routine non-recurrence follow-up after resection. Tumor, nontumor lung or frozen PBMC supplied whole RNA, sequenced without sorting.

This receptor was taken from a male donor with early-stage non-small cell lung cancer. The chain has TRBV24-1 and TRBJ1-2, with TRBD1 matching over 7 bases. Sequencing used PBMCs, obtained at follow-up. This CDR3 reads CATSRGGDYGYTF. Here the CDR3 DNA reads TGTGCCACCAGCCGAGGGGGCGACTATGGCTACACCTTC.